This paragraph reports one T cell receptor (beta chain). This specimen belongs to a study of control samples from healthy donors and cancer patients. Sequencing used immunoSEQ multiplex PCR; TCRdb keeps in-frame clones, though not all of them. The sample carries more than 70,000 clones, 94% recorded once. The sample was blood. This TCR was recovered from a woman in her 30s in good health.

The CDR3 loop is CASSGFLYGYTF. DNA of the CDR3: TGTGCCAGCTCCGGTTTCCTCTATGGCTACACCTTC. This rearrangement joins TRBV7-2 to TRBJ1-2; D gene ambiguous. The V end lost 8 bases, the J end lost 4 bases, and 11 bases lay between the germline ends. Germline CDR1 is SGHTA and CDR2 is FQGNSA. This CDR3 region has 12 residues.